This TCR beta chain was observed in a study of blood T cell repertoires in COVID-19. Study summary: Specimens from acute and convalescent COVID-19 originated in the United States, Italy and Spain. Sample material is recorded as cDNA or gDNA derived from T cells, B-cell-depleted T cells, or PBMCs.

The CDR3 extends over 16 amino acids. V lost 3 bases to trimming and J lost 4 bases, with 18 bases between them. Looked up from germline, CDR1 is KGHSH and CDR2 is LQKENI. Source study methods: Estimation of nucleated cell counts was performed using reference gene primer amplification. Method: immunoSEQ multiplex PCR; TCRdb's copy keeps in-frame clones and lacks some. The V and J calls and clone size come from that table; D and trimming were worked out from the DNA. The sample has some 100,000 clones; roughly 87% are singletons. The chain employs TRBV18 and TRBJ1-1, with TRBD1 as a possible D gene (5 bases). The clonotype comes from a man aged 25-45 years in a cohort sampled during active COVID-19. The sequenced sample was peripheral blood. The CDR3 loop reads CASSPGIQAGGTEAFF. Here the CDR3 DNA reads TGTGCCAGCTCACCGGGAATACAGGCCGGGGGCACTGAAGCTTTCTTT.